This is a list of T cell receptor beta chains from one sample in a study of T cells in Graves' hyperthyroidism and ophthalmopathy. One entry per CDR3 protein, called by TCRdb with MiXCR from the multiplex PCR reads. Of about 620,000 distinct CDR3 sequences listed, around 15% are singletons. The source material was blood. The receptor set was obtained from a woman in her thirties with Graves' hyperthyroidism. Both conserved end residues are part of each CDR3. A D gene is named only where the DNA matches it firmly. Some rows have no size entry. The others give once, few or many, or a class for an expanded clone.

v_call	clone_size	j_call	d_call	cdr3_length	cdr3_nt	cdr3_aa
TRBV2	many	TRBJ2-1	-	13	TGTGCCAGCAGTGGAGGGACTTACAATGAGCAGTTCTTC	CASSGGTYNEQFF
TRBV20-1	-	TRBJ1-5	-	13	TGCAGTGCTAGGCTGGGAGTCAATCAGCCCCAGCATTTT	CSARLGVNQPQHF
TRBV7-2	many	TRBJ2-1	TRBD2	14	TGTGCCAGCAGGATTAAGCGGGGATACAATGAGCAGTTCTTC	CASRIKRGYNEQFF
TRBV28	many	TRBJ1-1	TRBD1	14	TGTGCCAGCAGTTTAAAGACAGGGAGCACTGAAGCTTTCTTT	CASSLKTGSTEAFF
TRBV12-3/TRBV12-4	-	TRBJ1-2	TRBD1	14	TGTGCCAGCAGTCTAACAGGGGGCCATTATGGCTACACCTTC	CASSLTGGHYGYTF
TRBV12-3/TRBV12-4	many	TRBJ1-5	-	15	TGTGCCAGCAGTACTACAGGTTATGGCAATCAGCCCCAGCATTTT	CASSTTGYGNQPQHF
TRBV29-1	many	TRBJ2-7	TRBD2	13	TGCAGCGCATATAGCGGGAGTGGCTACGAGCAGTACTTC	CSAYSGSGYEQYF
TRBV5-6	few	TRBJ1-4	-	14	TGTGCCAGCAGCTTAAGAGGGGCTAATGAAAAACTGTTTTTT	CASSLRGANEKLFF
TRBV13	many	TRBJ2-5	-	16	TGTGCCAGCAGCTCAATCCCCGGATCGACTAAAGAGACCCAGTACTTC	CASSSIPGSTKETQYF
TRBV5-1	many	TRBJ2-7	TRBD2	14	TGCGCCAGCAGCTTGGGGCTAGCGGCTCCCGAGCAGTACTTC	CASSLGLAAPEQYF
TRBV28	many	TRBJ1-2	-	13	TGTGCCAGCACCGGACGGGACACCTATGGCTACACCTTC	CASTGRDTYGYTF
TRBV30	-	TRBJ2-1	-	14	TGTGCCTGGAGACCTCTAGACGGATACAATGAGCAGTTCTTC	CAWRPLDGYNEQFF
TRBV3-1	many	TRBJ2-1	-	14	TGTGCCAGCAGCCGACTAGTTGTAGGGGATGAGCAGTTCTTC	CASSRLVVGDEQFF
TRBV29-1	-	TRBJ2-2	-	13	TGCAGCGCCGAGAGGGGATTCACCGGGGAGCTGTTTTTT	CSAERGFTGELFF
TRBV5-1	many	TRBJ2-7	-	14	TGCGCCAGCAGCTGGTGGGAGCGGTCCTACGAGCAGTACTTC	CASSWWERSYEQYF
TRBV11-2	many	TRBJ2-3	-	12	TGTGCCAGCAGCTTAGAGTTAAATACGCAGTATTTT	CASSLELNTQYF
TRBV30	-	TRBJ2-4	-	12	TGTGCCTTGACAGAGAACAAAAACATTCAGTACTTC	CALTENKNIQYF
TRBV12-3/TRBV12-4	many	TRBJ2-5	-	15	TGTGCCAGCAGTTCTGTCGGGGGACCCGAAGAGACCCAGTACTTC	CASSSVGGPEETQYF
TRBV5-6	few	TRBJ1-2	TRBD1	13	TGTGCCAGCAGGGCTGACAGGGGTCTAAGCTACACCTTC	CASRADRGLSYTF
TRBV7-9	few	TRBJ1-1	TRBD1	14	TGTGCCAGCAGCCCTGACAGGGGCTACACTGAAGCTTTCTTT	CASSPDRGYTEAFF
TRBV5-1	many	TRBJ1-5	-	12	TGTGCCAGCTCCCTAGACGGTCAGCCCCAGCATTTT	CASSLDGQPQHF
TRBV20-1	few	TRBJ1-6	-	12	TGCAGTGCTAGAGGACGGGCGTCACCCCTCCACTTT	CSARGRASPLHF
TRBV4-2	few	TRBJ2-3	-	14	TGTGCCAGCAGCCAAGATCCAGGCACAGATACGCAGTATTTT	CASSQDPGTDTQYF
TRBV5-6	few	TRBJ2-1	TRBD2	15	TGTGCCAGCAGCTTGGAACTAGCGACGAGGAATGAGCAGTTCTTC	CASSLELATRNEQFF
TRBV10-3	-	TRBJ2-3	TRBD1	17	TGTGCCATCAGTGGGTTAACAGGGGAAATGGGTACAGATACGCAGTATTTT	CAISGLTGEMGTDTQYF
TRBV20-1	-	TRBJ1-6	-	16	TGCAGTGCTAGAGATTATACAGGTTCCTATAATTCACCCCTCCACTTT	CSARDYTGSYNSPLHF
TRBV20-1	-	TRBJ1-1	TRBD1	13	TGCAGTGCTAGGACAGGGACGAACACTGAAGCTTTCTTT	CSARTGTNTEAFF
TRBV27	many	TRBJ1-1	-	17	TGTGCCAGCAGTTTATCCTGGCAGGATAACCTGAACACTGAAGCTTTCTTT	CASSLSWQDNLNTEAFF
TRBV5-1	many	TRBJ1-2	TRBD1	15	TGCGCCAGCAGCTTGCCACAGGGGGCGGACTATGGCTACACCTTC	CASSLPQGADYGYTF
TRBV6-5	-	TRBJ2-1	TRBD2	15	TGTGCCAGCAGTTACTCCCTAGCGGGAGAGGGAGAGCAGTTCTTC	CASSYSLAGEGEQFF
TRBV20-1	-	TRBJ1-4	-	14	TGCAGTGCTAGAGACAGGGGATGGGGTGAAAAACTGTTTTTT	CSARDRGWGEKLFF
TRBV7-2	few	TRBJ2-5	-	15	TGTGCCAGCAGTCCCAGAGCGGGTCCCCAAGAGACCCAGTACTTC	CASSPRAGPQETQYF
TRBV27	many	TRBJ1-2	-	16	TGTGCCAGCAGTTTATTGGCTGATGGGGGTAACTATGGCTACACCTTC	CASSLLADGGNYGYTF
TRBV12-3/TRBV12-4	many	TRBJ2-1	TRBD2	16	TGTGCCAGCAGCCAAGGGGAAAAGCGGGGTTACAATGAGCAGTTCTTC	CASSQGEKRGYNEQFF
TRBV20-1	-	TRBJ2-5	TRBD2	17	TGCAGTGTCATACGTATAGCGGGAGGGCCGGACCAAGAGACCCAGTACTTC	CSVIRIAGGPDQETQYF
TRBV4-1	few	TRBJ2-7	-	15	TGCGCCAGCAGCCAAGATAGAGGCAGACAGAGAGAGCAGTACTTC	CASSQDRGRQREQYF